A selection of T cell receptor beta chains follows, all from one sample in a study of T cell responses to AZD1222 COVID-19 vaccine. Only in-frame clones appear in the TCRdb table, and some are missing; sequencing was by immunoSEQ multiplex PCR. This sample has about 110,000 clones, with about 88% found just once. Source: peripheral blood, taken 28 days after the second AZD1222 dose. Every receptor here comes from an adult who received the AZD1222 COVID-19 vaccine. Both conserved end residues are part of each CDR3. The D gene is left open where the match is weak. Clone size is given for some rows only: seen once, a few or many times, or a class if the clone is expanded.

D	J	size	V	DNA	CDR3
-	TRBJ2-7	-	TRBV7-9	TGTGCCAGCAGTTATAGCACTACTAACGAGCAGTACTTC	CASSYSTTNEQYF
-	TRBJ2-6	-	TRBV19	TGTGCCAGTAAATCGAGTACAGGAGAATTACACTCTGGGGCCAACGTCCTGACTTTC	CASKSSTGELHSGANVLTF
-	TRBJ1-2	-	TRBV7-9	TGTGCCAGCGGGTGGGAGAACTATGGCTACACCTTC	CASGWENYGYTF
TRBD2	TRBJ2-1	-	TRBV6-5	TGTGCCAGCAGTCTACACCTAGCGGGAGACAATGAGCAGTTCTTC	CASSLHLAGDNEQFF
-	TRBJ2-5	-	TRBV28	TGTGCCAGCAGTTTATGGGGGCGCGAGGAGACCCAGTACTTC	CASSLWGREETQYF
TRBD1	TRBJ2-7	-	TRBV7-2	TGTGCCAGCAGCCCCGACAGGGGGCACAACGAGCAGTACTTC	CASSPDRGHNEQYF
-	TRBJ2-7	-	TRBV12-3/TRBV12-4	TGTGCCAGTTCTCCTTCCTACGAGCAGTACTTC	CASSPSYEQYF
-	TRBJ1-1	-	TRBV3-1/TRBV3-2	TGTGCCAGCAGCCCCAAGGTGCAGGGTAACACTGAAGCTTTCTTT	CASSPKVQGNTEAFF
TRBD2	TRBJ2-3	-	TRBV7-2	TGTGCCAGCAGCCCAACGGGACTAGCGGGAGCAGATACGCAGTATTTT	CASSPTGLAGADTQYF
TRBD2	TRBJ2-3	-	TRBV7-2	TGTGCCAGCAGCTTACAGGGGGGACTAGCGCTCAGCACAGATACGCAGTATTTT	CASSLQGGLALSTDTQYF
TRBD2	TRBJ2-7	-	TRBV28	TGTGCCAGCAGTTTAGTCTCGGCTAGCGGTTCGCCTGAGCAGTACTTC	CASSLVSASGSPEQYF
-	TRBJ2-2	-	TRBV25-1	TGTGCCAGCAGTGAAAACGGGTTTGGGCTGTTTTTT	CASSENGFGLFF
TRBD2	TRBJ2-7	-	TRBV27	TGTGCCAGCAGTCTGACTAGCAGGTACGAGCAGTACTTC	CASSLTSRYEQYF
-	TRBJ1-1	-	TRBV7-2	TGTGCCAGCAGCTTAGTAGGCGAGGTAAACACTGAAGCTTTCTTT	CASSLVGEVNTEAFF
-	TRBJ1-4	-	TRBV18	TGTGCCAGCTCACTACACCCAACTAATGAAAAACTGTTTTTT	CASSLHPTNEKLFF
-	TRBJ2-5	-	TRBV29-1	TGCAGCGTGAGCCCAGCGGGCCAAGAGACCCAGTACTTC	CSVSPAGQETQYF
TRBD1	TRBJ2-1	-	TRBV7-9	TGTGCCAGCAGCTCAACCGGGACAGGGGCCGGTGATGAGCAGTTCTTC	CASSSTGTGAGDEQFF
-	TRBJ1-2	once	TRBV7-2	TGTGCCAGCAGCTTAGCGCCAGGGTTGCTTGGCTACACCTTC	CASSLAPGLLGYTF
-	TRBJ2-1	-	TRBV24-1	TGTGCCACCAGTGACCCGGACTACCCCTCCTACAATGAGCAGTTCTTC	CATSDPDYPSYNEQFF
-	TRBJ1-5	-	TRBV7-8	TGTGCCAGCAGCCTCGGGACAATCAACGGCAATCAGCCCCAGCATTTT	CASSLGTINGNQPQHF
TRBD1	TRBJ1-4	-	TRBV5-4	TGTGCCAGCAGCCCGGACAGGGGTAATGAAAAACTGTTTTTT	CASSPDRGNEKLFF
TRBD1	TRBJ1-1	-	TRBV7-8	TGTGCCAGCAGACGAGGACAGGGGAGGGCTTTCTTT	CASRRGQGRAFF
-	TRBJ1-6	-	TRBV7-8	TGTGCCAGCATCCCCGGGCGGGAGACTCTTTCACCCCTCCACTTT	CASIPGRETLSPLHF
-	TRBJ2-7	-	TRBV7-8	TGTGCCAGCAGCCGCGGGTACACCTACGAGCAGTACTTC	CASSRGYTYEQYF
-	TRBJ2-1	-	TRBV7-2	TGTGCCAGCACGAAGGGGGAGGACTACAATGAGCAGTTCTTC	CASTKGEDYNEQFF
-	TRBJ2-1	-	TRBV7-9	TGTGCCAGCCCTCCCGAGCGGTCTAGTGGCCTTCTCGATGAGCAGTTCTTC	CASPPERSSGLLDEQFF
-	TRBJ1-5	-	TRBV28	TGTGCCAGCAAAAGACAGGCAGTCGATCAGCCCCAGCATTTT	CASKRQAVDQPQHF
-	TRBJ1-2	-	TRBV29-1	TGCAGGTCTTCCGTCGGGGGACGCAACTATGGCTACACCTTC	CRSSVGGRNYGYTF
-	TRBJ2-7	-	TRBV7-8	TGTGCCAGCAGCTTAGGTAAAAGTGGGGAGCAGTACTTC	CASSLGKSGEQYF
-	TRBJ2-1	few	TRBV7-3	TGTGCCAGCAGCTTAAGCAGGAGCTCCTACAATGAGCAGTTCTTC	CASSLSRSSYNEQFF
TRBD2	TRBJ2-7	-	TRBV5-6	TGTGCCAGCAGCTTGGGTCGCAGCGGGACTAGCTGGCGCGAGCAGTACTTC	CASSLGRSGTSWREQYF
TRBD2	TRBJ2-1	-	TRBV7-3	TGTGCCAGCAGCTTCGGGACTAGCGGGAGTGGTTGGATCTTC	CASSFGTSGSGWIF
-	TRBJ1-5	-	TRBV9	TGTGCCAGCAGCCCTCCGGGGGGATCAGGGGACGGTCAGCCCCAGCATTTT	CASSPPGGSGDGQPQHF
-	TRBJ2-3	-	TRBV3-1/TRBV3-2	TGTGCCAGCAGCCGAACAGGACGTCGAACAGATACGCAGTATTTT	CASSRTGRRTDTQYF
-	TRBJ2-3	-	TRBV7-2	TGTGCCAGCAGCTTAGCGGGAGGATCTAGCACAGATACGCAGTATTTT	CASSLAGGSSTDTQYF
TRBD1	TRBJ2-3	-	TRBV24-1	TGTGCCACCAGTGATCCAACAGGGGGTAAGGCAGATACGCAGTATTTT	CATSDPTGGKADTQYF
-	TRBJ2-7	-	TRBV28	TGTGCCAGCAGTTTTCTCATCGGGAGCTACGAGCAGTACTTC	CASSFLIGSYEQYF
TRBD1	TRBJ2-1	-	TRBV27	TGTGCCAGCAGTTTAGGTCGGGACAGGGGTTACAATGAGCAGTTCTTC	CASSLGRDRGYNEQFF
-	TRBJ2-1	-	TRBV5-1	TGCGCCAGCAGTCCAGAATACAATGAGCAGTTCTTC	CASSPEYNEQFF
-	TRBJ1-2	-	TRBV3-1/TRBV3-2	TGTGCCAGCAGCCAAGCTGGAGGACGGGTTGGCTACACCTTC	CASSQAGGRVGYTF